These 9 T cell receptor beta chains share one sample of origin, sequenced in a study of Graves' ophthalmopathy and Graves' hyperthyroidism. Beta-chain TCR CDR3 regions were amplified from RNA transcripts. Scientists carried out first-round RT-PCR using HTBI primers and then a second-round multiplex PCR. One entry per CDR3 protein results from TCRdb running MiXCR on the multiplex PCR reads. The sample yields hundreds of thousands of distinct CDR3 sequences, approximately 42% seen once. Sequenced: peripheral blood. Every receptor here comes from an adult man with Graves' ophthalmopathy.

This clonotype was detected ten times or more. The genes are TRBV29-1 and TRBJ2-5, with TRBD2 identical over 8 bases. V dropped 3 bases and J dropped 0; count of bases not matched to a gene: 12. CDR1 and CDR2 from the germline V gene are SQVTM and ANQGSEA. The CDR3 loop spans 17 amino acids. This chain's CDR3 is CSVDGGTQRGYQETQYF. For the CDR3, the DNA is TGCAGCGTTGACGGGGGTACCCAGCGGGGGTACCAAGAGACCCAGTACTTC.

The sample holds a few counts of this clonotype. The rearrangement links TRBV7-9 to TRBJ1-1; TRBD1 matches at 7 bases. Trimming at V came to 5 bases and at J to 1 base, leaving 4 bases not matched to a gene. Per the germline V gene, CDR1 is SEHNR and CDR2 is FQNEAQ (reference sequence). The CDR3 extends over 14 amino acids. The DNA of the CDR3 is TGTGCCAGCAGCGCCCGGACAGGGAACACTGAAGCTTTCTTT. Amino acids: CASSARTGNTEAFF.

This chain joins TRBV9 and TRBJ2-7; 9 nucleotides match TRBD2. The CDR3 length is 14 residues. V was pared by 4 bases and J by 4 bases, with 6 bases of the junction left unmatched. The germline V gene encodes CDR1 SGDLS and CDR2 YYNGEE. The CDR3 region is CASSPLSGRYEQYF. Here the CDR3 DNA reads TGTGCCAGCAGCCCTCTAAGCGGGAGGTACGAGCAGTACTTC.

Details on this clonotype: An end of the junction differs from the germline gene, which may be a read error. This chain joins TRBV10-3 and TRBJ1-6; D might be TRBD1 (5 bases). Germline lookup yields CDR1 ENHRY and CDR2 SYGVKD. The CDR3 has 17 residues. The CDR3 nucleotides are TGTGCCAGCAGTTACGCCGGCCAAGGGACTTATAATTCACCCCTCCACTTT. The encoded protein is CASSYAGQGTYNSPLHF.

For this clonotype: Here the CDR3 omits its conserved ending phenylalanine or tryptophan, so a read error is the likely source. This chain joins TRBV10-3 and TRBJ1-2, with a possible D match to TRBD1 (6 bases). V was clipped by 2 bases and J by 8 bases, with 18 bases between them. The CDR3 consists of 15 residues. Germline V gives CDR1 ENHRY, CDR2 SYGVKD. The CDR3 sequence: CAISEDRMARKGYTL. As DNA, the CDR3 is TGTGCCATCAGTGAGGACAGGATGGCTCGGAAAGGCTACACCCTC.

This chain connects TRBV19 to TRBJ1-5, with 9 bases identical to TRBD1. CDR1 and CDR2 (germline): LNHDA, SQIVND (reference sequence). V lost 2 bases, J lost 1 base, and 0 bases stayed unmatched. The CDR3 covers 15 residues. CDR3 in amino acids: CASSITGGSNQPQHF. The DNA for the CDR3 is TGTGCCAGTAGTATAACAGGGGGCAGCAATCAGCCCCAGCATTTT.

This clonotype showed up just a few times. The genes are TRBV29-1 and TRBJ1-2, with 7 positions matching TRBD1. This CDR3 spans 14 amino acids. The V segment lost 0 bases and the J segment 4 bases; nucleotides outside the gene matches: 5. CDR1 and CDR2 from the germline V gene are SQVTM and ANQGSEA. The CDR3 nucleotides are TGCAGCGTTGAAGAGGGCAGGGGGAGCTATGGCTACACCTTC. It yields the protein CSVEEGRGSYGYTF.

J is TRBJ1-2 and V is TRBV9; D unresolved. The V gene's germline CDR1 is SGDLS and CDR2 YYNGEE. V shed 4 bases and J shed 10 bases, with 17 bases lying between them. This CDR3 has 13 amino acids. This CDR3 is CASSQLSVGDYTF. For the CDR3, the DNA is TGTGCCAGCAGCCAATTATCGGTGGGTGACTACACCTTC.

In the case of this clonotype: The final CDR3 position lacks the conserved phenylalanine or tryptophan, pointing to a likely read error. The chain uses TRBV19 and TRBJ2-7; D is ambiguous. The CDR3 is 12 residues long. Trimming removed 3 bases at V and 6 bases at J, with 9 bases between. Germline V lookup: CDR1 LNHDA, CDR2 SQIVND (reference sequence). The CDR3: CASSINLFEQYL. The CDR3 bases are TGTGCCAGTAGTATTAACTTGTTCGAGCAGTACCTC.